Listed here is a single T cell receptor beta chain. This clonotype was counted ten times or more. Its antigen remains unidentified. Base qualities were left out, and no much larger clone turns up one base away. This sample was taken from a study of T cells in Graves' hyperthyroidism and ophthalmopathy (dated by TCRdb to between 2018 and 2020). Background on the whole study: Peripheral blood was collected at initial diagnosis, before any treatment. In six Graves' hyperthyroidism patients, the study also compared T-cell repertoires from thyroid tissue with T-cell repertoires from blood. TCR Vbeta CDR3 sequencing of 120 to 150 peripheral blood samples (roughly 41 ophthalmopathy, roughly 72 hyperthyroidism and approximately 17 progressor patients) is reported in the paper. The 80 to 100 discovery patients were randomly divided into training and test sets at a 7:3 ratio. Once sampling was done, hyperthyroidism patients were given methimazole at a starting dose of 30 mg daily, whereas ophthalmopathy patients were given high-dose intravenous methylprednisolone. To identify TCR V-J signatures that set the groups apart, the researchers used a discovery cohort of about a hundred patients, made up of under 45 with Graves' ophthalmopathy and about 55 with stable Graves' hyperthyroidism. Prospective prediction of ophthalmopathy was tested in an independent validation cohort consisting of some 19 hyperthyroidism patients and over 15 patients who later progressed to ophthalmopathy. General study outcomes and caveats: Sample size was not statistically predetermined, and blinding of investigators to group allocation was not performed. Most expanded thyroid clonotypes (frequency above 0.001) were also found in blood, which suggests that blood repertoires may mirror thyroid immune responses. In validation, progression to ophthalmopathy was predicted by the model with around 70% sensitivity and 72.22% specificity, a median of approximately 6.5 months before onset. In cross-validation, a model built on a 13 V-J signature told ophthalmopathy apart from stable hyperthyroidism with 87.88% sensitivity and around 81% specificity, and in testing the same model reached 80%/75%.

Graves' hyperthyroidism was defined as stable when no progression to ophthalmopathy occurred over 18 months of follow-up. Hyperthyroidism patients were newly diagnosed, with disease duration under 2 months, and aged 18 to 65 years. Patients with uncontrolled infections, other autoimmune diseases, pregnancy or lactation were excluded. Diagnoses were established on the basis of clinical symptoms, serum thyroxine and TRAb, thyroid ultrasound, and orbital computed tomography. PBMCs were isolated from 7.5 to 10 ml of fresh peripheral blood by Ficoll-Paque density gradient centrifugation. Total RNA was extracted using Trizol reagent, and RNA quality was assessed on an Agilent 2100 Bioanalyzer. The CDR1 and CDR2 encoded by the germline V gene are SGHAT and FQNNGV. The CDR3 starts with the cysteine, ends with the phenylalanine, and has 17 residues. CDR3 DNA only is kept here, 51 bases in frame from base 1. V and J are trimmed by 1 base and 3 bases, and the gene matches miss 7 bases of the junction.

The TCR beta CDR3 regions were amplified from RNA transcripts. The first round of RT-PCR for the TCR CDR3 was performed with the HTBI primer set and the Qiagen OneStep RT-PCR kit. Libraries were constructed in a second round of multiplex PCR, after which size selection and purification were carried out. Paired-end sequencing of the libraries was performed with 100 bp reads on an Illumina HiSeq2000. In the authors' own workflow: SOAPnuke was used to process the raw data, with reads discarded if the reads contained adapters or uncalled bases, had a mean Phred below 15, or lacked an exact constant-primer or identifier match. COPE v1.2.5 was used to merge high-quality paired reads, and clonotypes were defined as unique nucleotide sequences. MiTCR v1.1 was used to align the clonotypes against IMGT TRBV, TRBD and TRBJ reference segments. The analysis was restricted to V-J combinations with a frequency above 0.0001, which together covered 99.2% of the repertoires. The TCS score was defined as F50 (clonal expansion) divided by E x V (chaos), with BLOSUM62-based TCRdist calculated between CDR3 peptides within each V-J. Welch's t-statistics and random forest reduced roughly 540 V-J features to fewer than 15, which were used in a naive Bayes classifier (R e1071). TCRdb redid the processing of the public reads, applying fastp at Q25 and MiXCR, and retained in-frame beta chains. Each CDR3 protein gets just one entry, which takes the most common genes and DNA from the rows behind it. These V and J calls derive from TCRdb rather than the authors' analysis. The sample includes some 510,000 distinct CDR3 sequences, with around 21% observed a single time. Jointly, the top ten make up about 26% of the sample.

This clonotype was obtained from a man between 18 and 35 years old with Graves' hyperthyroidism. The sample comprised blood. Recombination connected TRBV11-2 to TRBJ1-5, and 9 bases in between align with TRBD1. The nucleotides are TGTGCCAGCAGCTTAGGACCGGGACAGGGCATCAATCAGCCCCAGCATTTT. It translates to CASSLGPGQGINQPQHF.